The 29 T cell receptor beta chains below were found in one sample sequenced in a study of T cells in Graves' hyperthyroidism and ophthalmopathy (dated by TCRdb to between 2018 and 2021). The method behind the library was multiplex PCR. The sample was run on an Illumina HiSeq 2000. TCR beta CDR3 regions were amplified from RNA transcripts. The TCR CDR3 was subjected to a first round of RT-PCR using the HTBI primer set and the Qiagen OneStep RT-PCR kit. In TCRdb, the public reads were trimmed at Q25 with fastp and aligned with MiXCR, with productive beta chains retained. For every CDR3 protein sequence, its rows merge into one entry that carries the most common genes and DNA. The sample table holds approximately 690,000 distinct CDR3 sequences, of which approximately 15% were seen once. The ten largest clonotypes hold approximately 12% of the sample. Sequencing was done on a sample of blood. These receptors came from a woman between 50 and 59 years old with Graves' ophthalmopathy.

In DNA, the CDR3 is TGCGCCAGCAGCTTGGAATCGAGAAGCCAGTACTTC. It encodes CASSLESRSQYF. The V and J genes are TRBV5-1 and TRBJ2-5; D remains unclear. Trimming took 0 bases from V and 10 from J, leaving 10 bases between them. Germline CDR1 and CDR2: SGHRS and YFSETQ. The CDR3 length is 12 residues.

The table lists this clonotype with many counts. The chain uses TRBV30 and TRBJ1-1; possibly TRBD1 for D (5 bases). Trimming shortened V by 0 bases and J by 7 bases, and 12 bases separated the two germline ends. CDR3 length equals 13 residues. The germline V gene encodes CDR1 GTSNPN and CDR2 SVGIG (reference sequence). DNA of the CDR3: TGTGCCTGGAGTGTACATCTGACAGATGAAGCTTTCTTT. This codes for CAWSVHLTDEAFF.

In its sample, this clonotype was seen a few times. The J gene is TRBJ1-6, the V gene TRBV18, with D perhaps matching TRBD1 (5 bases). Germline V gene data show CDR1 as KGHSH and CDR2 as LQKENI. The CDR3 is 16 amino acids. Deletions cut 2 bases from V and 7 bases from J, with 15 bases between. The CDR3 DNA reads as TGTGCCAGCTCACCAATACCAGGGATCGGGAATTCACCCCTCCACTTT. It codes for CASSPIPGIGNSPLHF.

The table lists this clonotype with many counts. The gene calls are TRBV7-2 and TRBJ1-1; D not resolved. CDR1 is SGHTA and CDR2 is FQGNSA in the germline V gene. CDR3 length equals 14 residues. Trimming took off 0 bases at V and 5 bases at J, with 10 bases between the two ends. The CDR3 DNA is TGTGCCAGCAGCTTAGCAGGGTTTCAGACTGAAGCTTTCTTT. Translating gives CASSLAGFQTEAFF.

This clonotype has at least ten counts. The CDR3 loop reads CASSYSGVYSEAFF. CDR3 nucleotides: TGTGCCAGCAGCTACTCGGGGGTTTATTCTGAAGCTTTCTTT. The rearrangement links TRBV7-8 to TRBJ1-1, with a possible D match to TRBD1 (5 bases). The CDR3 is 14 residues long. Germline V lookup: CDR1 SGHVS, CDR2 FQNEAQ. The V end was cut by 4 bases, the J end by 6 bases, with 15 bases between.

The table lists this clonotype with many counts. This rearrangement joins TRBV3-1 to TRBJ2-1, with 8 nucleotides matching TRBD2. V shed 2 bases, J shed 7 bases, and the junction held 7 bases outside the gene matches. This CDR3 is built from 15 residues. CDR1 and CDR2 from the germline V gene are LGHDT and YNNKEL (reference sequence). DNA of the CDR3: TGTGCCAGCAGCCAAACGGGAGGGTCCGGGAATGAGCAGTTCTTC. Translation: CASSQTGGSGNEQFF.

This clonotype was seen a handful of times. This chain uses TRBV19 with TRBJ1-5, with TRBD1 matching over 8 bases. Germline V gene sequence: CDR1 LNHDA, CDR2 SQIVND (reference sequence). The CDR3 contains 16 residues. V trimming: 4 bases; J trimming: 0 bases; junction bases outside the gene matches: 5. The CDR3 DNA reads as TGTGCCAGTAGTACCCGGACAGGGTTTAGCAATCAGCCCCAGCATTTT. Amino acid sequence: CASSTRTGFSNQPQHF.

This clonotype was seen at least ten times. The chain uses TRBV27 and TRBJ2-1; TRBD2 agrees at 10 bases. V was pared by 3 bases and J by 10 bases, with 6 bases of the junction left unmatched. This CDR3 comprises 14 residues. Germline loops: CDR1 MNHEY, CDR2 SMNVEV (reference sequence). DNA of the CDR3: TGTGCCAGCAGTTTGGCTAGCGGGAGTGGGGAGCAGTTCTTC. Its translation is CASSLASGSGEQFF.

This clonotype was picked up many times. The gene calls are TRBV29-1 and TRBJ2-1; the D gene is possibly TRBD1 (9 bases). V was pared by 5 bases and J by 7 bases, with 21 bases between. This CDR3 contains 15 residues. Germline V gene lookup returns CDR1 SQVTM and CDR2 ANQGSEA. CDR3 coding DNA: TGCAGCGTTCGGGGGGGACAGGGAGTTTTGAATGAGCAGTTCTTC. The encoded protein is CSVRGGQGVLNEQFF.

This clonotype has at least ten counts. The J gene is TRBJ2-7, the V gene TRBV20-1; 9 nucleotides line up with TRBD1. From germline, CDR1 is DFQATT and CDR2 SNEGSKA (reference sequence). The CDR3 covers 15 residues. After removal of 6 bases from V and 6 bases from J, the junction contained 15 bases not matched to a gene. The chain's CDR3 is CSAPRGGQGKGEQYF. The CDR3 coding sequence is TGCAGTGCGCCTAGGGGGGGACAGGGAAAAGGCGAGCAGTACTTC.

This clonotype was recorded at least ten times. The chain combines TRBV30 with TRBJ2-1; TRBD1 aligns across 9 bases. Germline V CDR1 and CDR2: GTSNPN, SVGIG (reference sequence). J lost 7 bases, V lost 4 bases, and 2 bases had no gene match. This CDR3 region has 12 residues. As DNA, the CDR3 is TGTGCCTGGACCGGGACAGGGAATGAGCAGTTCTTC. This sequence encodes CAWTGTGNEQFF.

This clonotype showed up many times. The chain employs TRBV7-2 and TRBJ2-5; no clear D gene. Trimming pared 0 bases from V and 2 bases from J, leaving 7 bases between. The CDR3 is made up of 14 amino acids. CDR1 and CDR2 (germline): SGHTA, FQGNSA. In nucleotides, the CDR3 is TGTGCCAGCAGCTTAGCGTTAGGGCAAGAGACCCAGTACTTC. Protein: CASSLALGQETQYF.

As for this clonotype: Being one base from a much bigger clone, this may be a read error. This chain joins TRBV2 and TRBJ1-2; D is perhaps TRBD1 (5 bases). V was trimmed by 4 bases and J by 5 bases, leaving 17 bases between them. The germline CDR1 and CDR2 sequences are SNHLY and FYNNEI. The CDR3 is made up of 15 amino acids. This chain's CDR3 is CASSGSGGVAYGYTF. CDR3 DNA: TGTGCCAGCAGTGGTTCAGGAGGGGTCGCGTATGGCTACACCTTC.

A single count supports this clonotype. Since a much larger clone is just one base distant, this may be a read error. CDR3 bases: TGTGCCAGCAACGGGAACAATGAGCAGTTCTTC. Its translation: CASNGNNEQFF. The chain employs TRBV27 and TRBJ2-1; TRBD2 might be the D (5 bases). The germline gives CDR1 MNHEY, CDR2 SMNVEV (reference sequence). The CDR3 runs to 11 residues. V was cut by 7 bases and J by 5 bases, with 6 bases left in between.

A few counts support this clonotype. The J gene is TRBJ1-5, the V gene TRBV6-1; 7 bases agree with TRBD1. The V segment lost 6 bases and the J segment 4 bases; nucleotides outside the gene matches: 12. Germline V CDR1 and CDR2: MNHNS, SASEGT. There are 16 residues in the CDR3. DNA of the CDR3: TGTGCCAGCAGGGAAAGACAGGGACCGCAAAATCAGCCCCAGCATTTT. Its translation: CASRERQGPQNQPQHF.

This clonotype showed up many times. This chain links TRBV5-1 with TRBJ1-2, with D possibly matching TRBD1 (6 bases). The CDR3 length is 15 residues. The germline V gene has CDR1 SGHRS and CDR2 YFSETQ. The V gene lost 0 bases and the J gene lost 4 bases, with 13 bases spanning the gap. CDR3 sequence (DNA): TGCGCCAGCAGCTTGGGCGGACAGACAACCTATGGCTACACCTTC. This translates into CASSLGGQTTYGYTF.

This clonotype was seen many times. The chain is built from TRBV6-2 or TRBV6-3 and TRBJ1-1; perhaps TRBD1 as D (6 bases). Germline V gene lookup returns CDR1 MNHEY and CDR2 SVGEGT. Trimming left V 10 bases short and J 1 base short, with 13 bases between. The CDR3 loop spans 13 amino acids. Here the CDR3 reads CATRGQKNTEAFF. The CDR3 nucleotides read TGTGCCACCCGGGGACAAAAGAACACTGAAGCTTTCTTT.

This clonotype was detected many times. The chain is built from TRBV9 and TRBJ2-7; 11 nucleotides match TRBD2. The CDR3 is 16 residues long. The germline CDR1 and CDR2 sequences are SGDLS and YYNGEE. V dropped 3 bases and J dropped 0; count of bases not matched to a gene: 5. The CDR3 is CASSAHGTSGSYEQYF. The CDR3 coding sequence is TGTGCCAGCAGCGCCCACGGGACTAGCGGCTCCTACGAGCAGTACTTC.

This clonotype was detected ten times or more. This chain uses TRBV3-1 with TRBJ1-5; no clear D. The CDR3 extends over 13 amino acids. Germline CDR1 and CDR2: LGHDT and YNNKEL (reference sequence). The ends were cut back, 5 bases at V and 9 bases at J, with 14 bases in the middle. The CDR3: CASSSVAEAPQHF. DNA of the CDR3: TGTGCCAGCAGCTCTGTTGCGGAGGCGCCCCAGCATTTT. Full variable domain (outside the CDR3, taken from reference TRBV3-1 and TRBJ1-5): DTAVSQTPKYLVTQMGNDKSIKCEQNLGHDTMYWYKQDSKKFLKIMFSYNNKELIINETVPNRFSPKSPDKAHLNLHINSLELGDSAVYFCASSSVAEAPQHFGDGTRLSIL.

The sample holds many counts of this clonotype. The genes are TRBV20-1 and TRBJ2-1, with D maybe TRBD2 (5 bases). The V and J ends lost 0 bases and 8 bases respectively, with 14 bases between them. Germline CDR1 DFQATT, CDR2 SNEGSKA (reference sequence). The CDR3 has 14 amino acids. The CDR3 here is CSARDIEGMDEQFF. In nucleotides, the CDR3 is TGCAGTGCTAGAGATATTGAGGGTATGGATGAGCAGTTCTTC.

A note on this clonotype: Compared with germline, one end of the junction differs, possibly owing to a read error. The chain joins TRBV6-2 or TRBV6-3 to TRBJ2-1, with 8 bases lining up with TRBD2. Germline CDR1 reads MNHEY; CDR2 reads SVGEGT. The CDR3 covers 15 residues. CDR3 sequence (DNA): TGTGCCAGCAGTCCGGGACTAGAGGTTTACAATGAGCAGCTCTTC. It translates to CASSPGLEVYNEQLF.

This clonotype was recorded at least ten times. The V and J genes are TRBV5-1 and TRBJ1-1; TRBD1 matches 8 bases. This CDR3 contains 13 residues. Germline values: CDR1 SGHRS, CDR2 YFSETQ. V lost 3 bases to trimming and J lost 4 bases; unmatched junction nucleotides: 2. The CDR3 nucleotides are TGCGCCAGCAGCTCCCAGGGGGCCACTGAAGCTTTCTTT. This encodes CASSSQGATEAFF.

This clonotype was detected a few times. The V call is TRBV12-5, the J call TRBJ2-7; D is unclear. Trimming removed 7 bases at V and 0 bases at J, with 16 bases between. CDR3 length: 15 residues. Germline V gene data show CDR1 as LGHNT and CDR2 as FRNRAP. CDR3 DNA: TGTGCTAGTGATAAACCGGGCCCAAGCTCCTACGAGCAGTACTTC. It specifies CASDKPGPSSYEQYF.

J is TRBJ1-1 and V is TRBV29-1; TRBD1 matches at 8 bases. CDR3 length equals 15 residues. Germline trimming cut 6 bases from V and 4 bases from J; bases unmatched to any gene: 13. Per germline, CDR1 SQVTM and CDR2 ANQGSEA. CDR3 DNA: TGCAGCGTCCTAAATCCGACAGGGGTTATCACTGAAGCTTTCTTT. Translated, it gives CSVLNPTGVITEAFF.

This clonotype was recorded many times. The CDR3 sequence is CASSLFSGTGVNEQFF. In DNA form, the CDR3 reads TGTGCCAGCAGTTTATTTTCGGGGACAGGGGTGAATGAGCAGTTCTTC. The chain has TRBV28 and TRBJ2-1; 10 bases are shared with TRBD1. Germline V CDR1 and CDR2: MDHEN, SYDVKM. This CDR3 is 16 amino acids long. With 1 base clipped from V and 7 bases from J, the junction kept 7 bases outside the gene matches.

The chain links TRBV20-1 to TRBJ2-4; no firm D call. The CDR3 has 16 residues. The germline V and J ends were trimmed by 1 base and 0 bases, with 13 bases remaining between them. Germline V gene sequence: CDR1 DFQATT, CDR2 SNEGSKA (reference sequence). This CDR3 is CSARGLALQAKNIQYF. The CDR3 bases are TGCAGTGCTAGAGGACTGGCCCTTCAAGCCAAAAACATTCAGTACTTC.

The rearrangement uses TRBV20-1 and TRBJ2-7, with D maybe TRBD2 (6 bases). The CDR3 is 13 amino acids. V lost 6 bases, J lost 5 bases, and 17 bases lay in between. Germline V gene lookup returns CDR1 DFQATT and CDR2 SNEGSKA (reference sequence). The CDR3 DNA reads as TGCAGTGCAGCCCGGGACTGGGGCCACGAGCAGTACTTC. Translation gives CSAARDWGHEQYF.

Only a few counts were recorded for this clonotype. V is TRBV6-2 or TRBV6-3 and J is TRBJ1-2; no clear D gene. Germline lookup yields CDR1 MNHEY and CDR2 SVGEGT. Trimming stripped 2 bases from V and 4 bases from J, with 11 bases between. This CDR3 spans 14 amino acids. The CDR3 region is CASSYQDGSYGYTF. CDR3 sequence (DNA): TGTGCCAGCAGTTACCAAGACGGAAGCTATGGCTACACCTTC.

The table lists this clonotype with many counts. The junction departs from the called germline gene at one end, perhaps through a read error. The V call is TRBV5-1, the J call TRBJ2-7; D gene unclear. Germline V gives CDR1 SGHRS, CDR2 YFSETQ. This CDR3 has 13 amino acids. The CDR3 spells CASSLGRAYEQYF. The CDR3 nucleotides are TGTGCCAGCAGTTTAGGCAGAGCCTACGAGCAGTACTTC. The whole variable domain, filled in from reference TRBV5-1 and TRBJ2-7, reads KAGVTQTPRYLIKTRGQQVTLSCSPISGHRSVSWYQQTPGQGLQFLFEYFSETQRNKGNFPGRFSGRQFSNSRSEMNVSTLELGDSALYLCASSLGRAYEQYFGPGTRLTVT.